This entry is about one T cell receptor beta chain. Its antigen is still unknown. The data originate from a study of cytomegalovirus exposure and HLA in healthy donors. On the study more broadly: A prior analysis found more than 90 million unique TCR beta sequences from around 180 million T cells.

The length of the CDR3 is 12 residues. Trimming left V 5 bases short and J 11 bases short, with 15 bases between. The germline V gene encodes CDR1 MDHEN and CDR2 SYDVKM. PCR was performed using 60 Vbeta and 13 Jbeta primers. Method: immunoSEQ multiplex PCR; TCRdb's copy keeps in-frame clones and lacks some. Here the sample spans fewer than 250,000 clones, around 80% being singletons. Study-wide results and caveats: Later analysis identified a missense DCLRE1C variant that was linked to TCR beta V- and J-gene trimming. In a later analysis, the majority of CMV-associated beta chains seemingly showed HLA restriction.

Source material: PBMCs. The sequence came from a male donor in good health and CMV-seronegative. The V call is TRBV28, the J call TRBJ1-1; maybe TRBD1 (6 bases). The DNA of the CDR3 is TGTGCCAGCAGTCCCAATACAGGGAACGCTTTCTTT. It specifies CASSPNTGNAFF.